The clone carrying this T cell receptor beta chain came up many times. The antigen is not known. MiXCR, run by TCRdb on the 5' RACE reads, gives a single entry per CDR3 protein. The table shows roughly 80,000 distinct CDR3 sequences, with 5.8% occurring only once. The germline V and J ends were trimmed by 3 bases and 0 bases, with 8 bases remaining between them. This CDR3 has 14 residues. CDR1 and CDR2 (germline): KGHSH, LQKENI. Time point meaning: longitudinal time-point 2. The entry originates in a study of neurological immune-mediated disorders. Study details: About 90% of the roughly 35 multiple sclerosis patients had relapsing-remitting disease; 3 had secondary progressive.

The study, taken as a whole, reports: The phylogenetic placement of 18 of 34 multiple sclerosis patients' repertoires in one related-CDR3 cluster constitutes a possible signature.

Specimen: PBMCs. The receptor comes from a woman aged 55-69 years with multiple sclerosis. The chain links TRBV18 to TRBJ1-2, with unresolved D. This CDR3 is CASSPLATNYGYTF. CDR3 DNA sequence: TGTGCCAGCTCACCTTTGGCAACTAACTATGGCTACACCTTC. Supplemented by reference TRBV18 and TRBJ1-2, the full variable domain reads NAGVMQNPRHLVRRRGQEARLRCSPMKGHSHVYWYRQLPEEGLKFMVYLQKENIIDESGMPKERFSAEFPKEGPSILRIQQVVRGDSAAYFCASSPLATNYGYTFGSGTRLTVV.